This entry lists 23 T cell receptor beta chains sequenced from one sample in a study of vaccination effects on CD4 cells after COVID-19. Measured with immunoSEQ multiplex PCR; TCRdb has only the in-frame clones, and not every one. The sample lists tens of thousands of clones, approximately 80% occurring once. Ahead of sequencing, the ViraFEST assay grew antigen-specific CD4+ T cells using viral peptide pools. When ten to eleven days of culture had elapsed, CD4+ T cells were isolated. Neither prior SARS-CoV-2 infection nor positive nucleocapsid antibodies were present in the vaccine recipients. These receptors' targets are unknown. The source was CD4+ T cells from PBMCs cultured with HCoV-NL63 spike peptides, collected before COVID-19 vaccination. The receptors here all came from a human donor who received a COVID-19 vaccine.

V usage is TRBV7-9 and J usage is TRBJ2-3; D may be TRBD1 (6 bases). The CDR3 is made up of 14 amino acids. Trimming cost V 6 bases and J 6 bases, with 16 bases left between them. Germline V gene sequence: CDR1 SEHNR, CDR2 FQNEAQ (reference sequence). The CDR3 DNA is TGTGCCAGCAGAATACTACAGGGAAAGGATACGCAGTATTTT. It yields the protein CASRILQGKDTQYF. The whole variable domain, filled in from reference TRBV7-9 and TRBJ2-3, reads DTGVSQNPRHKITKRGQNVTFRCDPISEHNRLYWYRQTLGQGPEFLTYFQNEAQLEKSRLLSDRFSAERPKGSFSTLEIQRTEQGDSAMYLCASRILQGKDTQYFGPGTRLTVL.

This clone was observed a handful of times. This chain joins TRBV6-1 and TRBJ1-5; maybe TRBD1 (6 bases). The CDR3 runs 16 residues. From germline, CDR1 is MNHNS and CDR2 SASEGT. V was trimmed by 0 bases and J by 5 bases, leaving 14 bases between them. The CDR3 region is CASSEAGARGDQPQHF. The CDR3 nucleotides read TGTGCCAGCAGTGAAGCGGGGGCCAGGGGAGATCAGCCCCAGCATTTT.

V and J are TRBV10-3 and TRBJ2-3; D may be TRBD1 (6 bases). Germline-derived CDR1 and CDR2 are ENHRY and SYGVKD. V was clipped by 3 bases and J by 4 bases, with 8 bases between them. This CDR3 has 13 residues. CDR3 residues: CAISDRGADTQYF. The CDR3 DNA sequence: TGTGCCATCAGTGACAGGGGTGCAGATACGCAGTATTTT.

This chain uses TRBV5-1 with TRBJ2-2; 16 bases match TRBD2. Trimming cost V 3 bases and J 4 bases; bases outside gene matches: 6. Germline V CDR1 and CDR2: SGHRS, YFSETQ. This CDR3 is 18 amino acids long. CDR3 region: CASSSGTSGGAGTGELFF. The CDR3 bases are TGCGCCAGCAGCTCCGGGACTAGCGGGGGGGCCGGCACCGGGGAGCTGTTTTTT.

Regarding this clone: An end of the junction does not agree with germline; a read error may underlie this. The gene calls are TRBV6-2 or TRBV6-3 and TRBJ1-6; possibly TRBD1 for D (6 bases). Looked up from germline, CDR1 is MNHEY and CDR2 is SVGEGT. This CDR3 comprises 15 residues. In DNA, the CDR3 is TGTGCCAGCAGCTACTCGGACAGAAATAATTCACCCCTCCACTTT. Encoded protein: CASSYSDRNNSPLHF.

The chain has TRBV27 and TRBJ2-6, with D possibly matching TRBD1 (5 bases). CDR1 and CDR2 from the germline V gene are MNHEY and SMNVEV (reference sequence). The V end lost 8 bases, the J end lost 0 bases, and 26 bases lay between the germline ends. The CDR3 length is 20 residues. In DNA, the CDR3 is TGTGCCAGCGCTGTCAATGGGATGGGCAGGGCGAGCTCTGGGGCCAACGTCCTGACTTTC. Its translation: CASAVNGMGRASSGANVLTF.

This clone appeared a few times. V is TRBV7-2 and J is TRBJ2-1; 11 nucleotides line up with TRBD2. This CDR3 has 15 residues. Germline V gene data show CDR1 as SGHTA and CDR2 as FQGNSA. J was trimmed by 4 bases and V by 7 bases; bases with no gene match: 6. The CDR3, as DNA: TGTGCCAGCATCCTTAGCGGGGGGGTTTACAATGAGCAGTTCTTC. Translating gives CASILSGGVYNEQFF.

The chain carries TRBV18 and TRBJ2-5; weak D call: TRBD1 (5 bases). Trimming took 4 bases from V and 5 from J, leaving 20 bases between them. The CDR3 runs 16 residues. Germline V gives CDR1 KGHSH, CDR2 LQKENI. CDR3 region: CASSLTPGPKGETQYF. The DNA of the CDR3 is TGTGCCAGCTCACTCACTCCGGGCCCCAAGGGGGAGACCCAGTACTTC.

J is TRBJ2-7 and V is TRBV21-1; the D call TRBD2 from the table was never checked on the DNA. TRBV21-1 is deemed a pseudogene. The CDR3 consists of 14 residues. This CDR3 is CASSGLAGVPEQYV. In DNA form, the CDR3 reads TGTGCCAGCAGTGGTCTAGCGGGCGTCCCCGAGCAGTACGTC.

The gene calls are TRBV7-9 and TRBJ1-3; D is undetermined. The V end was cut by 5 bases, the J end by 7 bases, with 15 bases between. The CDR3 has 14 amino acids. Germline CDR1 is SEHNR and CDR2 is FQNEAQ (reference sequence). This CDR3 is CASSKLADGNTIYF. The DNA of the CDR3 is TGTGCCAGCAGCAAACTCGCTGACGGGAACACCATATATTTT.

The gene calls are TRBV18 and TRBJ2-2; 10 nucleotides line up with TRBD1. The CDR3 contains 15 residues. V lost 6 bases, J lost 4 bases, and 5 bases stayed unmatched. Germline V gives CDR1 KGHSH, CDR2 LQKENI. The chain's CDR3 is CASSPGTGATGELFF. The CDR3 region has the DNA TGTGCCAGCTCCCCCGGGACAGGGGCCACCGGGGAGCTGTTTTTT.

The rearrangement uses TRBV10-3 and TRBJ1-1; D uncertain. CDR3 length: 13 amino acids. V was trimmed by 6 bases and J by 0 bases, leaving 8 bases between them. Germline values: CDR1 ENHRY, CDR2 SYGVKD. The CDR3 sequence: CAISDNLNTEAFF. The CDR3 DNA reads TGTGCCATCAGCGACAATTTGAACACTGAAGCTTTCTTT.

The CDR3 DNA follows: TGTGCCAGCAGCTTAATGGGGGGGTCGAACACCGGGGAGCTGTTTTTT. It yields the protein CASSLMGGSNTGELFF. This sequence joins TRBV7-3 and TRBJ2-2, with 7 bases aligning to TRBD2. Germline V gene sequence: CDR1 SGHTA, CDR2 FQGTGA. The CDR3 runs to 16 residues. The trim removed 1 base at V and 0 bases at J, leaving 2 bases unmatched.

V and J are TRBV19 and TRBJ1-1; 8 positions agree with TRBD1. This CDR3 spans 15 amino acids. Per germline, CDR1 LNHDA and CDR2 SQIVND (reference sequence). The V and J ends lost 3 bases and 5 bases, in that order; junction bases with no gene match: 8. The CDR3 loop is CASSIGGQAATEAFF. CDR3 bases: TGTGCCAGTAGTATCGGGGGACAGGCTGCAACTGAAGCTTTCTTT.

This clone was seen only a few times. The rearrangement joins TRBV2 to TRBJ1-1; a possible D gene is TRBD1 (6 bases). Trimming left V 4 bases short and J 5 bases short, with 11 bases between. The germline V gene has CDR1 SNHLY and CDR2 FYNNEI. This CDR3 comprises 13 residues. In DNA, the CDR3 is TGTGCCAGCAGTGGGGGGCTTGGGACTGAAGCTTTCTTT. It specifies CASSGGLGTEAFF.

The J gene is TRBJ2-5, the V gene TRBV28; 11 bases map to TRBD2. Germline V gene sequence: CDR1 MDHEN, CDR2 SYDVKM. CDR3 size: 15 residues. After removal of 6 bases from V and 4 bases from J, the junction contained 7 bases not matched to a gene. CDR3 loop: CASRDSGGAGETQYF. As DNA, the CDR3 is TGTGCCAGCAGAGATAGCGGGGGGGCCGGAGAGACCCAGTACTTC.

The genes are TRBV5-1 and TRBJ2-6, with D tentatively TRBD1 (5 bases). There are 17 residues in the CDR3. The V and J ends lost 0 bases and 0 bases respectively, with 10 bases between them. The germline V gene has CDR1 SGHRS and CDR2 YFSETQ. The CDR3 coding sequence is TGCGCCAGCAGCTTGGTTGGACATAACTCTGGGGCCAACGTCCTGACTTTC. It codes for CASSLVGHNSGANVLTF. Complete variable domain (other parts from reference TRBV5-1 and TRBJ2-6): KAGVTQTPRYLIKTRGQQVTLSCSPISGHRSVSWYQQTPGQGLQFLFEYFSETQRNKGNFPGRFSGRQFSNSRSEMNVSTLELGDSALYLCASSLVGHNSGANVLTFGAGSRLTVL.

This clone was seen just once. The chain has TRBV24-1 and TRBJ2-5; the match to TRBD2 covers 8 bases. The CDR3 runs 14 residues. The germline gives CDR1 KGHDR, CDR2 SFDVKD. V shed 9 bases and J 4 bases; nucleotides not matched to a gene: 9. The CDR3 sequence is CATSSRGGGETQYF. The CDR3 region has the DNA TGTGCCACCTCCTCCCGGGGGGGAGGAGAGACCCAGTACTTC.

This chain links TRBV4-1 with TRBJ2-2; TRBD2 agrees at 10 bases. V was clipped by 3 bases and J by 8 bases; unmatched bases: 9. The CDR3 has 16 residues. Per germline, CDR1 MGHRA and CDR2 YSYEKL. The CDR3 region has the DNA TGCGCCAGCAGCCAGAGGGCCGGGACTAGCGTGGGGGAGCTGTTTTTT. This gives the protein CASSQRAGTSVGELFF.

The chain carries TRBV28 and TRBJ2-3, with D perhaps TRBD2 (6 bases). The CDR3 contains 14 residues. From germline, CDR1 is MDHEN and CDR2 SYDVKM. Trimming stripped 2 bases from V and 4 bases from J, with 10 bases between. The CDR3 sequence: CASSLGGESDTQYF. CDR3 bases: TGTGCCAGCAGTTTAGGCGGGGAGTCAGATACGCAGTATTTT.

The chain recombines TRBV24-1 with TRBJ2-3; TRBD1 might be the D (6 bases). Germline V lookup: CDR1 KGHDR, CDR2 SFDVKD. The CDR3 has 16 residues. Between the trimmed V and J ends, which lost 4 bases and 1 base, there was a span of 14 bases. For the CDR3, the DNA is TGTGCCACCAGTGACCCAACAGGGTTGGGCACAGATACGCAGTATTTT. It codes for CATSDPTGLGTDTQYF.

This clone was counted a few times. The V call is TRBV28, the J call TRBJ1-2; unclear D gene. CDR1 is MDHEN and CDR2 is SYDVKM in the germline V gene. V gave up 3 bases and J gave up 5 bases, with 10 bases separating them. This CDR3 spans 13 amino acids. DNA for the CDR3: TGTGCCAGCAGTTTGGGCAGTGATTATGGCTACACCTTC. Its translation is CASSLGSDYGYTF.

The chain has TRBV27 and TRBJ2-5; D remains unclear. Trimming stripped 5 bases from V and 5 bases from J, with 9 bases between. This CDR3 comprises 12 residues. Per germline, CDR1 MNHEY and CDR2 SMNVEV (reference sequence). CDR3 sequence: CASSPKSETQYF. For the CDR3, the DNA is TGTGCCAGCAGTCCAAAGTCCGAGACCCAGTACTTC.